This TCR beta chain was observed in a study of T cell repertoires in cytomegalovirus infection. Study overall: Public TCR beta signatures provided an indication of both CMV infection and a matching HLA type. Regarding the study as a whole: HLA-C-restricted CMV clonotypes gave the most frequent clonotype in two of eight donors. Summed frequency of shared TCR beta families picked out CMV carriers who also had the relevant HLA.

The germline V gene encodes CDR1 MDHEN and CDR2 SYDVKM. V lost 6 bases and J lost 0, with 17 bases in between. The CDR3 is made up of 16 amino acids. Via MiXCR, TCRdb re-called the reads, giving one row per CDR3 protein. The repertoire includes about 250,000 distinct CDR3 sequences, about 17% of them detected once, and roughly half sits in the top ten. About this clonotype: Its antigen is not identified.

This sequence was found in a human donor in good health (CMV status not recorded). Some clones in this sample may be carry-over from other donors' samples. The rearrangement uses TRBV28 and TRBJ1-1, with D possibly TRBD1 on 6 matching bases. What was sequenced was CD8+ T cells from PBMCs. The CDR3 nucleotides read TGTGCCAGCAGAGCCAGGGCAGGGGACATGAACACTGAAGCTTTCTTT. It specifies CASRARAGDMNTEAFF.